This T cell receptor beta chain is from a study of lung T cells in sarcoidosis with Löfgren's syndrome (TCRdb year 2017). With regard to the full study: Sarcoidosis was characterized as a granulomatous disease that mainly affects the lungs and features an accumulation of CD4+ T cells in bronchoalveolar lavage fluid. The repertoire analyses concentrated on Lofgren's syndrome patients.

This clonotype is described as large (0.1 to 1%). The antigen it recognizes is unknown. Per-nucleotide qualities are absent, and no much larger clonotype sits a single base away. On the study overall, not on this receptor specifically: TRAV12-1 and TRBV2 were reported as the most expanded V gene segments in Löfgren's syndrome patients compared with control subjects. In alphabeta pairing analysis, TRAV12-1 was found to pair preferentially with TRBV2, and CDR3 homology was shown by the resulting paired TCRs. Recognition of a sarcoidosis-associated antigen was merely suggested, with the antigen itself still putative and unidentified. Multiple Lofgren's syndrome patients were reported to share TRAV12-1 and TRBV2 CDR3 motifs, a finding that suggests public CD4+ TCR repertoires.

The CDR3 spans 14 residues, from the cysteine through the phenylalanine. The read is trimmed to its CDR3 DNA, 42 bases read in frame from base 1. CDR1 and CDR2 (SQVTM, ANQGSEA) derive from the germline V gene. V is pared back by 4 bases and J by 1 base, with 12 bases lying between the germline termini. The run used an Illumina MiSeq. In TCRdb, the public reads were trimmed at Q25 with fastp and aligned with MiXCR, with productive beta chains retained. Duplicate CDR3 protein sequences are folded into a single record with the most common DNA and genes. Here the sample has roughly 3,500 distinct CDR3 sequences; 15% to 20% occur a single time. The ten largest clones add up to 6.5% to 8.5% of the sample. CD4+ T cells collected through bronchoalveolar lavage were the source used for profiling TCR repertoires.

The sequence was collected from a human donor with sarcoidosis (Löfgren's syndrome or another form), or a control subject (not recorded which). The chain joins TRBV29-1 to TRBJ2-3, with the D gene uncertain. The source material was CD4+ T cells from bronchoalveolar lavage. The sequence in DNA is TGCAGCGTTGGGCAGCAACTCCGCACAGATACGCAGTATTTT. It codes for CSVGQQLRTDTQYF.